Included here is one T cell receptor beta chain sequence, with context. Other DNA sequences in the sample encode the same CDR3. This entry belongs to a study of blood T cell repertoires in COVID-19. Looking at the study overall: COVID-19 samples, acute and convalescent, were from the United States, Italy and Spain.

This CDR3 has 14 amino acids. J lost 4 bases, V lost 2 bases, and 2 bases had no gene match. CDR1 MNHEY and CDR2 SMNVEV come from the germline V gene (reference sequence). Data came from immunoSEQ multiplex PCR; TCRdb stores just in-frame clones and leaves some out. The sample lists more than 250,000 clones, about 89% occurring once. Participants came from about two dozen US areas, aged roughly 18 to 89 years. Cohorts were based on clinical histories the participants reported. The source of this sequence is a woman between 25 and 40 years old who had recovered from COVID-19. This chain connects TRBV27 to TRBJ2-3; 8 nucleotides align to TRBD2. Specimen: PBMCs or T cells enriched from blood (not recorded which). CDR3 residues: CASSLSGGADTQYF. The CDR3 DNA follows: TGTGCCAGCAGTTTAAGCGGGGGAGCAGATACGCAGTATTTT.